This T cell receptor (beta chain) appears in the sequencing data of a study of blood T cell repertoires in COVID-19. About the research overall: Samples came from the United States, Italy and Spain, spanning acute and convalescent COVID-19. T cells, B-cell-depleted T cells, or PBMCs provided the cDNA or gDNA that served as material.

Original data processing: The assay estimated nucleated cells by amplifying reference gene primers. The method was immunoSEQ multiplex PCR; TCRdb's version includes in-frame clones alone and lacks a portion of them. V and J calls and clone size are given by that table; D and trimming were obtained from the DNA. The sample yields some 110,000 clones, roughly 72% seen once. CDR3 size: 14 residues. V was clipped by 3 bases and J by 2 bases, with 12 bases between them. Per germline, CDR1 SGHRS and CDR2 YFSETQ. The Seattle patients, enrolled during active infection, were followed longitudinally. The chain recombines TRBV5-1 with TRBJ2-7, with D perhaps TRBD2 (6 bases). The clonotype originates from an elderly man with COVID-19, enrolled during active disease. Material: peripheral blood. Here the CDR3 DNA reads TGCGCCAGCAGCTGGGGGGAGGTCCCCTACGAGCAGTACTTC. This translates into CASSWGEVPYEQYF. Drawing the rest from reference TRBV5-1 and TRBJ2-7, the complete variable domain is KAGVTQTPRYLIKTRGQQVTLSCSPISGHRSVSWYQQTPGQGLQFLFEYFSETQRNKGNFPGRFSGRQFSNSRSEMNVSTLELGDSALYLCASSWGEVPYEQYFGPGTRLTVT.